These T cell receptor beta chains were read from a single sample in a study of shared clonotypes between healthy human individuals. The method was immunoSEQ multiplex PCR; TCRdb's version includes in-frame clones alone and lacks a portion of them. The data show about 2.4 million clones, with under 95% seen just once and approximately 0.36% held by the top ten. The material sequenced was naive CD4+ T cells from PBMCs. These receptor sequences come from a man between 18 and 29 years old in good health. Some clones in this sample may be carry-over from other donors' samples. CDR3s include the opening cysteine and the closing phenylalanine or tryptophan. A D gene is named only where the DNA matches it firmly. A row's size may be missing; if present it is once, few, many or a size class.

v_gene,abundance,d_gene,j_gene,len,CDR3aa,CDR3nt
TRBV28,.,TRBD1,TRBJ1-1,15,CASSLQADRGTEAFF,TGTGCCAGCAGTCTCCAGGCCGACAGGGGAACTGAAGCTTTCTTT
TRBV30,.,.,TRBJ2-7,15,CAWRPHGTAKDEQYF,TGTGCCTGGAGACCCCACGGGACGGCGAAAGACGAGCAGTACTTC
TRBV5-1,.,TRBD1,TRBJ1-1,15,CASSTGTVMNTEAFF,TGCGCCAGCAGCACAGGGACAGTGATGAACACTGAAGCTTTCTTT
TRBV4-1,.,TRBD1,TRBJ2-5,16,CASSRAAGGIKETQYF,TGCGCCAGCAGCCGAGCTGCAGGGGGCATTAAGGAGACCCAGTACTTC
TRBV30,.,.,TRBJ2-5,13,CAGSPQGAETQYF,TGTGCCGGAAGCCCACAGGGTGCAGAGACCCAGTACTTC
TRBV27,.,.,TRBJ1-4,16,CASSGTRPEENEKLFF,TGTGCCAGCAGTGGCACCCGACCGGAGGAGAATGAAAAACTGTTTTTT
TRBV5-1,.,.,TRBJ2-7,11,CASSTAYEQYF,TGCGCCAGCAGCACGGCCTACGAGCAGTACTTC
TRBV2,.,.,TRBJ1-5,13,CASSEHGSQPQHF,TGTGCCAGCAGTGAACACGGAAGTCAGCCCCAGCATTTT
TRBV7-9,.,TRBD2,TRBJ2-3,14,CASSLSGRADTQYF,TGTGCCAGCAGCCTTAGCGGGAGGGCAGATACGCAGTATTTT
TRBV7-9,.,.,TRBJ1-4,14,CASSLLATNEKLFF,TGTGCCAGCAGCTTACTTGCAACTAATGAAAAACTGTTTTTT
TRBV5-1,.,TRBD1,TRBJ2-6,17,CASSRTGGAFGANVLTF,TGCGCCAGCAGCAGGACAGGGGGCGCGTTTGGGGCCAACGTCCTGACTTTC
TRBV30,once,TRBD1,TRBJ1-2,14,CAWGRPQGNYGYTF,TGTGCCTGGGGAAGGCCACAGGGGAACTATGGCTACACCTTC
TRBV5-1,.,.,TRBJ2-5,15,CASSPGWGDQETQYF,TGCGCCAGCAGCCCCGGATGGGGGGACCAAGAGACCCAGTACTTC
TRBV6-1,once,TRBD2,TRBJ2-2,14,CAGGGRQRDGELFF,TGTGCCGGCGGGGGGAGGCAGCGTGACGGGGAGCTGTTTTTT
TRBV7-3,.,TRBD2,TRBJ2-1,16,CASSLNGLAVLNEQFF,TGTGCCAGCAGCTTAAATGGCCTAGCGGTTTTGAATGAGCAGTTCTTC
TRBV29-1,.,TRBD2,TRBJ2-1,15,CSVKAGTSPYNEQFF,TGCAGCGTCAAGGCCGGGACTAGCCCCTACAATGAGCAGTTCTTC
TRBV30,.,TRBD1,TRBJ2-7,14,CAWDKQGTSYEQYF,TGTGCCTGGGATAAACAGGGGACCTCCTACGAGCAGTACTTC
TRBV29-1,.,TRBD2,TRBJ2-5,15,CSVDGSGGLGETQYF,TGCAGCGTTGACGGTAGCGGGGGGCTGGGGGAGACCCAGTACTTC